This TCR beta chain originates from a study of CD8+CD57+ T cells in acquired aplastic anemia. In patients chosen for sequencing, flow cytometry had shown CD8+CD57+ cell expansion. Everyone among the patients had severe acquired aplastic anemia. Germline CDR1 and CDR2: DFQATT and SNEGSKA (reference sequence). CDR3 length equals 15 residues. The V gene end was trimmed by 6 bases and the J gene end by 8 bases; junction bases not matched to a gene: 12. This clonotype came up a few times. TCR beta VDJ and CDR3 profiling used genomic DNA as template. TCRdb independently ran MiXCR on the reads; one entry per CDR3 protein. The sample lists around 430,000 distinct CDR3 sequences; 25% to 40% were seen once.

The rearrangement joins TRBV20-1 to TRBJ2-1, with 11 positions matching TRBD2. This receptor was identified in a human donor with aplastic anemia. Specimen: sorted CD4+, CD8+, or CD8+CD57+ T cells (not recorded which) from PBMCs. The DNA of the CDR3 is TGCAGTGCAAAACATAGCGGGAGGGCCTTAGATGAGCAGTTCTTC. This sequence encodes CSAKHSGRALDEQFF.